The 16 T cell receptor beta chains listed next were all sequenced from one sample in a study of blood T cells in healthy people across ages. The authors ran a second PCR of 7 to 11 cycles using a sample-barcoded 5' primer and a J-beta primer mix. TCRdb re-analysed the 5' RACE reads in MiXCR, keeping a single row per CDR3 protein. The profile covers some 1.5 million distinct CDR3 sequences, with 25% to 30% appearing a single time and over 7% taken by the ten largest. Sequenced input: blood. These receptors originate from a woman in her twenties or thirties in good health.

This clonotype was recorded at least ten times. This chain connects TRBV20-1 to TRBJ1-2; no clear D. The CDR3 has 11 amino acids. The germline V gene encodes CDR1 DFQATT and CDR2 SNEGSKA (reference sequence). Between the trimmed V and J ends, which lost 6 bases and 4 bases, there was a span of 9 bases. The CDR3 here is CSARVAYGYTF. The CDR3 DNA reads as TGCAGTGCAAGGGTGGCCTATGGCTACACCTTC.

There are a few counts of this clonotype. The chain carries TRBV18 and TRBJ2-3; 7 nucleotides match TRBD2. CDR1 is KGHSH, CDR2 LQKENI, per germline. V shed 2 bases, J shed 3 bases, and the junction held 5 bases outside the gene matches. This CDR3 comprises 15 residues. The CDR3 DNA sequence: TGTGCCAGCTCACCATCGGGGGGAACTACAGATACGCAGTATTTT. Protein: CASSPSGGTTDTQYF. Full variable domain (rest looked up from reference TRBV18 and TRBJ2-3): NAGVMQNPRHLVRRRGQEARLRCSPMKGHSHVYWYRQLPEEGLKFMVYLQKENIIDESGMPKERFSAEFPKEGPSILRIQQVVRGDSAAYFCASSPSGGTTDTQYFGPGTRLTVL.

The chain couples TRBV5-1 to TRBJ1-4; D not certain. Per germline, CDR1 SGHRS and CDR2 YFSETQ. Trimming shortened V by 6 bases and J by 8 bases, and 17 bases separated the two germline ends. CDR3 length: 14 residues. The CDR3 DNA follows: TGCGCCAGCATTCCGTGGCCGTCCGTGGAAAAACTGTTTTTT. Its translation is CASIPWPSVEKLFF.

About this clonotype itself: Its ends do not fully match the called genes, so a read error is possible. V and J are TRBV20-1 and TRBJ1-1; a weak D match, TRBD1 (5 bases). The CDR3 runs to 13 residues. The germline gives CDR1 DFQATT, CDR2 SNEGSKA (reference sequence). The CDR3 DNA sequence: TGCAGTGCTTCCGGGACGCCGAACACAGAAGCTTTCTTT. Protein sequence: CSASGTPNTEAFF.

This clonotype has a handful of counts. This CDR3 is CASRPPGQDNSPLHF. The CDR3 DNA follows: TGTGCCAGCAGGCCACCGGGACAGGATAATTCACCCCTCCACTTT. The V and J genes are TRBV7-8 and TRBJ1-6; 8 nucleotides agree with TRBD1. Per the germline V gene, CDR1 is SGHVS and CDR2 is FQNEAQ. The CDR3 covers 15 residues. V lost 6 bases to trimming and J lost 5 bases; unmatched junction nucleotides: 6.

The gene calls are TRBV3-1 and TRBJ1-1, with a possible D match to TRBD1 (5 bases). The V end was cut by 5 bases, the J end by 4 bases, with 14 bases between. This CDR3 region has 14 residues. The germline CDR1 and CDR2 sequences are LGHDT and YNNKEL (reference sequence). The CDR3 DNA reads TGTGCCAGCAGCTTAAGGGGTGGGAGCACTGAAGCTTTCTTT. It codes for CASSLRGGSTEAFF.

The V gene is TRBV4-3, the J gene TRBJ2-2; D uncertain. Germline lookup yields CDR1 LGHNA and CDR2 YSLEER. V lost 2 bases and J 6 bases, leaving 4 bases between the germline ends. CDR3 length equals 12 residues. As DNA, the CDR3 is TGCGCCAGCAGCCAACACGCCGGGGAGCTGTTTTTT. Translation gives CASSQHAGELFF.

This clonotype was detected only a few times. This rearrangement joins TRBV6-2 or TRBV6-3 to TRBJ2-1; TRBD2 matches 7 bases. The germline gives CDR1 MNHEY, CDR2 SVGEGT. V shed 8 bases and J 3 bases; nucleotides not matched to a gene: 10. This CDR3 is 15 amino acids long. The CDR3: CASRLAGYDYNEQFF. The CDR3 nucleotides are TGTGCCAGCCGCTTAGCGGGTTACGACTACAATGAGCAGTTCTTC.

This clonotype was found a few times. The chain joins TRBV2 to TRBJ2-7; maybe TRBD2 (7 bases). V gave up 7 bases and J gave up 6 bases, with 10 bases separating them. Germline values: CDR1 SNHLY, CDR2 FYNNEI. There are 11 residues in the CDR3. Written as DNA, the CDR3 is TGTGCCAGCAAGGGGGGGGCCGAGCAGTACTTC. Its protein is CASKGGAEQYF.

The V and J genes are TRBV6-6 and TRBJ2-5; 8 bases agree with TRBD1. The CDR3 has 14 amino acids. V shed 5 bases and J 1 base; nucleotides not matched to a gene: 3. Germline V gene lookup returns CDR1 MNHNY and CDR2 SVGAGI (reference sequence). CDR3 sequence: CASSDTGGQETQYF. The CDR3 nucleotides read TGTGCCAGCAGTGATACAGGGGGCCAAGAGACCCAGTACTTC.

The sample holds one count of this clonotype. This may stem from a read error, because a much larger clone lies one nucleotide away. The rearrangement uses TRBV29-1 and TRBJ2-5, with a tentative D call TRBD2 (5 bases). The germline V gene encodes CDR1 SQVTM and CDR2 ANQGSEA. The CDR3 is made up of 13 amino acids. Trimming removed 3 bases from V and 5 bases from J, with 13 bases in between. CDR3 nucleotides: TGCAGCGTTGAGATTGAGGGTCAGGAGACCCAGTACTTC. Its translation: CSVEIEGQETQYF.

The CDR3 protein is CASTELYRFGYTF. CDR3 DNA sequence: TGTGCCAGCACCGAATTATACAGGTTTGGCTACACCTTC. This chain connects TRBV28 to TRBJ1-2; weak D call: TRBD1 (5 bases). The V gene lost 7 bases and the J gene lost 7 bases, with 16 bases spanning the gap. Germline V CDR1 and CDR2: MDHEN, SYDVKM. This CDR3 is 13 amino acids long.

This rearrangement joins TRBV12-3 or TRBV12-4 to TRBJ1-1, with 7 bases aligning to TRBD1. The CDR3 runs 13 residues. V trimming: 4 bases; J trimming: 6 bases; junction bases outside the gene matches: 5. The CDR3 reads CASSSLGTAEAFF. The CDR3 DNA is TGTGCCAGCAGTTCCCTCGGGACAGCTGAAGCTTTCTTT.

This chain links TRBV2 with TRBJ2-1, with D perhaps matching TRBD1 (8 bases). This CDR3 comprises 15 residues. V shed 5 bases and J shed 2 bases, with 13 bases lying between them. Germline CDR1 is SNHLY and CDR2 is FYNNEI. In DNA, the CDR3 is TGTGCCAGCAGTACAGGGGGGGCGACCTACAATGAGCAGTTCTTC. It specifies CASSTGGATYNEQFF.

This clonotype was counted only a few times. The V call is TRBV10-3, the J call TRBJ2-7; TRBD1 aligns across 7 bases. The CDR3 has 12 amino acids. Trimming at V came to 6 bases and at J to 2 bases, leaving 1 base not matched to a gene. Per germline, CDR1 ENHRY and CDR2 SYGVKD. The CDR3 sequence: CAIRTGTYEQYF. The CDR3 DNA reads TGTGCCATCAGGACAGGGACCTACGAGCAGTACTTC.

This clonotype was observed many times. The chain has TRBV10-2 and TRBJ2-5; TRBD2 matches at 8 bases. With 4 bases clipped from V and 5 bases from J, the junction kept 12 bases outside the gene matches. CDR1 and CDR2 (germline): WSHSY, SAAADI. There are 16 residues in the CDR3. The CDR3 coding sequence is TGCGCCAGCAGTGCGGAGCGGGGGCCCTTCGGGGAGACCCAGTACTTC. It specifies CASSAERGPFGETQYF.